This TCR beta chain was recorded in a study of T cells after yellow fever vaccination (dated by TCRdb to about 2019). Regarding the study in general: Libraries from fractions with low cell numbers were prepared with the SMART-Seq v4 Ultra Low Input RNA kit. Blood was drawn at multiple timepoints before and after primary and secondary immunization, with bulk PBMC replicates and cell subsets isolated. The cohort comprised two healthy male donors, one aged 18 to 30 and one aged 30 to 40 years. To follow T-cell clones before and after both primary and booster YFV17D yellow fever vaccination, bulk TCR alpha and beta repertoires underwent longitudinal sequencing.

As to this clonotype: No cognate antigen has been identified for it. No clone much larger than this one lies a single base away; base qualities are absent.

TCR cDNA was synthesized by 5'RACE template switching, through which a universal primer site and unique molecular identifiers were introduced. Priming of cDNA synthesis was performed from both the TCR alpha and TCR beta constant segments. Library amplification used two PCR steps, and the second PCR step added sample barcodes and sequencing adapters. Sequencing of the libraries was done on either Illumina HiSeq 2500 (2x100 bp) or NovaSeq (2x150 bp). On the study's bioinformatics: Reads were demultiplexed and collapsed into UMI consensus sequences with MIGEC, and V(D)J alignment was performed with MiXCR. Clonotypes responding to the vaccine were identified with edgeR on replicate PBMC samples, with the criteria of FDR below 0.01 and a log2 fold change above 5 up to day 15. CD4 or CD8 identity was assigned to each bulk clonotype according to whether the clonotype was present at higher abundance in the sequenced CD4 repertoire or the sequenced CD8 repertoire. The public sequencing data were trimmed at Q25 with fastp and processed into clonotypes with MiXCR by TCRdb, which kept only in-frame beta chains. Every entry covers one CDR3 protein and lists the most common genes and DNA from its rows. The V and J calls were determined by TCRdb, not by the authors. The sample table lists 500,000 to 650,000 distinct CDR3 sequences, 10% to 15% of them with a count of one. The ten largest clones represent about 15% of the sample.

Study-wide conclusions, independent of this receptor: A small fraction of clonotypes appeared in both the CD4 and CD8 compartments, likely as a result of convergent recombination. The secondary T-cell response was found to be weaker but faster than the primary response, with a peak reached on day 5 rather than on day 15. Because the study included only a couple of donors, the extent to which the findings can be generalized is limited. Computational filtering was needed because FACS-sorted repertoires could contain abundant contaminating clonotypes from the bulk population. After the booster, most of the clones that had expanded following primary vaccination were detected again (roughly 97% of CD4 and around 88% of CD8), which suggests that memory was broadly maintained.

The treatment or condition label, as the study defines it: live attenuated yellow fever vaccine strain. Two biological replicates of bulk PBMCs were collected at each blood-draw timepoint. A standard Ficoll-Paque protocol was used to isolate PBMCs from peripheral blood. TriZol was used to extract RNA from bulk PBMCs, CD4 and CD8 fractions, and dextramer-positive and dextramer-negative fractions. The sequence was obtained from a man aged 25-40 years who received the YFV17D yellow fever vaccine. Sequencing was performed on PBMCs, taken on the day of the yellow fever booster vaccination.

The DNA sequence reads TGTGCCAGCACCCGCCCGGGGGGGTCTGGAAACACCATATATTTT. It is translated as CASTRPGGSGNTIYF. The chain was built from TRBV28 and TRBJ1-3; a tentative D call is TRBD1 (5 bases match). Per the germline V gene, MDHEN is the CDR1 and SYDVKM is the CDR2. V loses 7 bases of germline sequence and J loses 1 base, and the interval between the two ends is 14 bases. There are 15 amino acids in the CDR3, from cysteine to phenylalanine inclusive. The DNA shown is the 45-base CDR3, in frame from base 1.